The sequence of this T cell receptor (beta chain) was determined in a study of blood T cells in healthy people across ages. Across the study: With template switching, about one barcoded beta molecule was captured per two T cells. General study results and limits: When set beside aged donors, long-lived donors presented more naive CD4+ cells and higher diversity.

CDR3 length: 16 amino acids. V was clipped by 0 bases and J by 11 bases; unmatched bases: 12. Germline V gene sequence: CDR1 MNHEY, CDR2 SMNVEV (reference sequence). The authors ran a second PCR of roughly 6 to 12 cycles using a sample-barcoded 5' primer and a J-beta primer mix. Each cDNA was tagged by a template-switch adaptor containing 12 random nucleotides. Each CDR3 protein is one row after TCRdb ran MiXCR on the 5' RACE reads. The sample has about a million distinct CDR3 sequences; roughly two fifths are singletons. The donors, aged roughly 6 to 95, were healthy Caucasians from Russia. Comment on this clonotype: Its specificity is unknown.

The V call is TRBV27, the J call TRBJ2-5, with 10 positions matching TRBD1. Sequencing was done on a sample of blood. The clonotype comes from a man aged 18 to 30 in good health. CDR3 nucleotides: TGTGCCAGCAGTTTATCCGGGACAGGGGCCATGGATGAGCAGTACTTC. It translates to CASSLSGTGAMDEQYF.